Here is one T cell receptor (beta chain) with its context. The target antigen is unknown. Generated by immunoSEQ multiplex PCR, the TCRdb table keeps only in-frame clones and is missing some. The data contain under 6,000 clones, over 95% of them singletons. This sample is drawn from a study of naive CD8 T cells in extremely preterm neonates. General study findings and limits: Limitations included small sample size and variable preterm productive templates. Preterm neonate repertoires were significantly less rich by iChao1 than others. Preterm CDR3s were shorter than older groups', with fewer N additions and less trimming.

The CDR3 contains 16 residues. Germline V gene data show CDR1 as SGHVS and CDR2 as FNYEAQ. The TCR sequence derives from a human donor in good health. The genes are TRBV7-6 and TRBJ2-5; 11 bases line up with TRBD2. With the DNA end fitting TRBJ2-7 better, the J assignment may be wrong. The sequenced sample consisted of naive CD8+ T cells from blood. The CDR3 DNA follows: TGTGCCAGCAGCCTTTTAGGGACTAGCGGCACCTACGAGCAGTACTTC. The encoded protein is CASSLLGTSGTYEQYF.